One and the same sample provided the 27 T cell receptor beta chains below, sequenced in a study of blood T cell repertoires in COVID-19. Profiling relied on immunoSEQ multiplex PCR, and the TCRdb table lists in-frame clones only, not all of them. The data contain 90,000 to 120,000 clones, 84% of them singletons. What was sequenced was peripheral blood. Source of these receptors: a human donor in a cohort sampled during active COVID-19.

The rearrangement links TRBV7-2 to TRBJ2-2, with 7 bases identical to TRBD1. J lost 6 bases, V lost 6 bases, and 7 bases had no gene match. The CDR3 covers 14 residues. In germline, CDR1 is SGHTA, CDR2 FQGNSA. In DNA, the CDR3 is TGTGCCAGCAGACGTCAGACAGGGCCCGGGGAGCTGTTTTTT. This codes for CASRRQTGPGELFF.

The chain combines TRBV6-2 or TRBV6-3 with TRBJ2-2; 8 bases align to TRBD2. With V trimmed by 3 bases and J by 2 bases, 8 bases remained unmatched. The CDR3 spans 17 residues. From germline, CDR1 is MNHEY and CDR2 SVGEGT. CDR3 nucleotides: TGTGCCAGCAGTTATAGGGGAGCGGGAGTCAACACCGGGGAGCTGTTTTTT. Translation gives CASSYRGAGVNTGELFF.

The chain joins TRBV5-1 to TRBJ2-7; 11 nucleotides line up with TRBD1. Germline V gene lookup returns CDR1 SGHRS and CDR2 YFSETQ. The V gene end was trimmed by 4 bases and the J gene end by 3 bases; junction bases not matched to a gene: 6. The CDR3 has 15 residues. In DNA, the CDR3 is TGCGCCAGCAGCCCTGGAGGGACAGGGGGCTACGAGCAGTACTTC. This codes for CASSPGGTGGYEQYF.

The chain combines TRBV5-1 with TRBJ2-7; perhaps TRBD1 as D (6 bases). V lost 0 bases, J lost 7 bases, and 17 bases lay in between. Germline loops: CDR1 SGHRS, CDR2 YFSETQ. The CDR3 loop spans 15 amino acids. DNA of the CDR3: TGCGCCAGCAGCTTGGGCTACCGACAGGATTGGGAGCAGTACTTC. This sequence encodes CASSLGYRQDWEQYF. Drawing the rest from reference TRBV5-1 and TRBJ2-7, the complete variable domain is KAGVTQTPRYLIKTRGQQVTLSCSPISGHRSVSWYQQTPGQGLQFLFEYFSETQRNKGNFPGRFSGRQFSNSRSEMNVSTLELGDSALYLCASSLGYRQDWEQYFGPGTRLTVT.

V is TRBV5-1 and J is TRBJ2-3, with 8 bases aligning to TRBD1. The germline gives CDR1 SGHRS, CDR2 YFSETQ. The CDR3 consists of 15 residues. V shed 4 bases and J 0 bases; nucleotides not matched to a gene: 4. The CDR3 DNA sequence: TGCGCCAGCAGCCCCAGGACAGGGAGCACAGATACGCAGTATTTT. This encodes CASSPRTGSTDTQYF.

The chain uses TRBV5-1 and TRBJ2-3; 10 nucleotides match TRBD1. The V gene end was trimmed by 0 bases and the J gene end by 2 bases; junction bases not matched to a gene: 3. The CDR3 is 16 residues long. Germline CDR1 SGHRS, CDR2 YFSETQ. Here the CDR3 DNA reads TGCGCCAGCAGCTTGGTGGGACAGGGGAACACAGATACGCAGTATTTT. Translating it yields CASSLVGQGNTDTQYF.

V gene TRBV5-1 combines with J gene TRBJ1-4; D unresolved. The V gene's germline CDR1 is SGHRS and CDR2 YFSETQ. The CDR3 is 15 amino acids. V was pared by 4 bases and J by 7 bases, with 17 bases between. As DNA, the CDR3 is TGCGCCAGCAGCACCTGGACGGGAATAGGTGAAAAACTGTTTTTT. This codes for CASSTWTGIGEKLFF.

The chain recombines TRBV27 with TRBJ1-5, with D unclear. With 4 bases removed from V and 4 bases from J, the gap between germline ends came to 8 bases. Per germline, CDR1 MNHEY and CDR2 SMNVEV (reference sequence). CDR3 size: 13 residues. The CDR3 bases are TGTGCCAGCAGTTCCACAGTGAATCAGCCCCAGCATTTT. It encodes CASSSTVNQPQHF.

The gene calls are TRBV19 and TRBJ2-3; a weak D match, TRBD2 (7 bases). CDR1 and CDR2 (germline): LNHDA, SQIVND (reference sequence). The CDR3 totals 17 residues. Trimming stripped 9 bases from V and 3 bases from J, with 25 bases between. The CDR3 loop reads CARGGGLARLPTDTQYF. The CDR3 DNA reads as TGTGCCAGAGGGGGGGGCTTGGCGCGTTTGCCTACAGATACGCAGTATTTT.

The chain employs TRBV13 and TRBJ2-3; TRBD2 agrees at 13 bases. J gave up 4 bases and V 4 bases, and 11 bases lay outside the gene matches. CDR3 size: 18 residues. CDR1 is PRHDT and CDR2 is FYEKMQ in the germline V gene (reference sequence). As DNA, the CDR3 is TGTGCCAGCAGCTCAGAGCAATCGGGACTAGCGGGATCAGATACGCAGTATTTT. This codes for CASSSEQSGLAGSDTQYF.

This chain links TRBV5-1 with TRBJ1-4, with 8 bases identical to TRBD1. The CDR3 has 15 amino acids. Germline lookup yields CDR1 SGHRS and CDR2 YFSETQ. Trimming took 3 bases from V and 3 from J; bases not matched to a gene: 4. The CDR3 region is CASSSGQAANEKLFF. CDR3 DNA sequence: TGCGCCAGCAGCTCGGGACAGGCCGCTAATGAAAAACTGTTTTTT.

CDR3: CASSTGLTGNTIYF. The CDR3 DNA follows: TGTGCCAGCAGTACGGGACTTACCGGAAACACCATATATTTT. The gene calls are TRBV27 and TRBJ1-3; possibly TRBD1 for D (5 bases). Per germline, CDR1 MNHEY and CDR2 SMNVEV (reference sequence). The CDR3 spans 14 residues. V lost 5 bases, J lost 4 bases, and 12 bases lay in between.

The chain is built from TRBV12-5 and TRBJ1-2, with 8 bases that match TRBD1. This CDR3 comprises 13 residues. From germline, CDR1 is LGHNT and CDR2 FRNRAP. V was pared by 4 bases and J by 5 bases, with 3 bases of the junction left unmatched. The CDR3: CASGSDRGYGYTF. Here the CDR3 DNA reads TGTGCTAGTGGTTCCGACAGGGGTTATGGCTACACCTTC.

Note on this clone: This CDR3 is also generated by other DNA sequences in the sample. This chain uses TRBV20-1 with TRBJ1-5, with D possibly matching TRBD1 (5 bases). The CDR3 loop spans 13 amino acids. In germline, CDR1 is DFQATT, CDR2 SNEGSKA (reference sequence). V was trimmed by 3 bases and J by 4 bases, leaving 10 bases between them. The DNA of the CDR3 is TGCAGTGCTAGTCAAGGGACTAATCAGCCCCAGCATTTT. Protein product: CSASQGTNQPQHF.

J is TRBJ1-1 and V is TRBV7-2; D remains unclear. The germline V gene encodes CDR1 SGHTA and CDR2 FQGNSA. This CDR3 region has 16 residues. The V end lost 1 base, the J end lost 4 bases, and 16 bases lay between the germline ends. The CDR3 sequence is CASSLEGSMAGTEAFF. CDR3 DNA sequence: TGTGCCAGCAGCTTAGAGGGTAGCATGGCGGGCACTGAAGCTTTCTTT. Full variable domain (missing parts from reference TRBV7-2 and TRBJ1-1): GAGVSQSPSNKVTEKGKDVELRCDPISGHTALYWYRQSLGQGLEFLIYFQGNSAPDKSGLPSDRFSAERTGGSVSTLTIQRTQQEDSAVYLCASSLEGSMAGTEAFFGQGTRLTVV.

J is TRBJ1-3 and V is TRBV4-2; 8 bases match TRBD1. Germline CDR1 LGHNA, CDR2 YNFKEQ. V was clipped by 4 bases and J by 4 bases; unmatched bases: 24. The CDR3 sequence is 21 residues long. CDR3 sequence (DNA): TGTGCCAGCAGCCCACAGACGCCCGGGACAGGCCATCCCACGGAAGGAAACACCATATATTTT. This translates into CASSPQTPGTGHPTEGNTIYF.

This clone came up a few times. The chain carries TRBV19 and TRBJ2-1; TRBD2 aligns across 8 bases. CDR1 and CDR2 (germline): LNHDA, SQIVND (reference sequence). V lost 3 bases and J lost 16; bases outside the gene matches: 11. CDR3 length equals 13 residues. DNA for the CDR3: TGTGCCAGTAGTATCCTAGCGGGTGGGCCTCTCTTCTTC. This sequence encodes CASSILAGGPLFF.

The rearrangement joins TRBV7-2 to TRBJ2-2; 7 nucleotides match TRBD2. V lost 1 base and J lost 6; bases outside the gene matches: 8. This CDR3 region has 16 residues. Germline V gene data show CDR1 as SGHTA and CDR2 as FQGNSA. The CDR3 protein is CASSLDLGGFAGELFF. DNA for the CDR3: TGTGCCAGCAGCTTAGATCTCGGGGGGTTCGCCGGGGAGCTGTTTTTT. The full variable domain, with the rest looked up from reference TRBV7-2 and TRBJ2-2, is GAGVSQSPSNKVTEKGKDVELRCDPISGHTALYWYRQSLGQGLEFLIYFQGNSAPDKSGLPSDRFSAERTGGSVSTLTIQRTQQEDSAVYLCASSLDLGGFAGELFFGEGSRLTVL.

The chain uses TRBV3-1 (or the pseudogene TRBV3-2) and TRBJ2-3; D not resolved. Looked up from germline, CDR1 is LGHDT and CDR2 is YNNKEL (reference sequence). Trimming left V 1 base short and J 2 bases short, with 7 bases between. The CDR3 covers 14 residues. CDR3 sequence (DNA): TGTGCCAGCAGCCAAGCCCCCTACACAGATACGCAGTATTTT. Its translation is CASSQAPYTDTQYF.

This clone was recorded only once. The chain uses TRBV27 and TRBJ2-1; TRBD2 matches at 11 bases. There are 15 residues in the CDR3. CDR1 is MNHEY and CDR2 is SMNVEV in the germline V gene (reference sequence). Losses at the gene ends were 6 bases for V and 7 bases for J; bases not matched to a gene: 8. CDR3 bases: TGTGCCAGCAGCGAGACTAGCGGGAACGAGAATGAGCAGTTCTTC. Amino acids: CASSETSGNENEQFF.

The rearrangement joins TRBV5-4 to TRBJ2-5; unclear D gene. The ends were cut back, 0 bases at V and 2 bases at J, with 8 bases in the middle. The CDR3 length is 14 residues. Germline assignment: CDR1 SGHNT and CDR2 YYREEE (reference sequence). The CDR3 region is CASSLGHVQETQYF. The CDR3 region has the DNA TGTGCCAGCAGCTTGGGACACGTACAAGAGACCCAGTACTTC.

This chain uses TRBV11-2 with TRBJ2-7; D is undetermined. The V gene lost 5 bases and the J gene lost 3 bases, with 20 bases spanning the gap. Per the germline V gene, CDR1 is SGHAT and CDR2 is FQNNGV. The CDR3 has 16 amino acids. The CDR3 nucleotides are TGTGCCAGCAGCAAATGGGCCGAGACATCATACTACGAGCAGTACTTC. It yields the protein CASSKWAETSYYEQYF.

This clone was seen once. This chain connects TRBV6-5 to TRBJ1-2; tentatively, D is TRBD1 (6 bases). The CDR3 runs to 13 residues. Germline-derived CDR1 and CDR2 are MNHEY and SVGAGI. Trimming took off 6 bases at V and 4 bases at J, with 12 bases between the two ends. The CDR3, as DNA: TGTGCCAGCAGAGACACAGGGTCCTATGGCTACACCTTC. This gives the protein CASRDTGSYGYTF.

This clone occurred many times. The chain combines TRBV21-1 with TRBJ1-5; TRBD1, the table's D call, lacks a check against the DNA. TRBV21-1 is a pseudogene. The CDR3 contains 16 residues. CDR3 region: CASSKFPDTINQPQHF. In DNA form, the CDR3 reads TGTGCCAGCAGCAAATTCCCGGACACCATCAATCAGCCCCAGCATTTT.

The rearrangement links TRBV30 to TRBJ1-6, with TRBD1 matching over 9 bases. V was clipped by 8 bases and J by 6 bases; unmatched bases: 11. There are 15 residues in the CDR3. From germline, CDR1 is GTSNPN and CDR2 SVGIG (reference sequence). CDR3 amino acids: CALRAGTGSNSPLHF. The CDR3 DNA reads TGTGCCCTGCGAGCGGGGACAGGGTCTAATTCACCCCTCCACTTT.

The chain recombines TRBV5-6 with TRBJ2-3; 7 bases line up with TRBD2. Trimming took 0 bases from V and 3 from J; bases not matched to a gene: 4. The CDR3 contains 15 residues. Germline-derived CDR1 and CDR2 are SGHDT and YYEEEE. Here the CDR3 reads CASSLAGAGTDTQYF. DNA of the CDR3: TGTGCCAGCAGCTTGGCGGGAGCGGGGACAGATACGCAGTATTTT.

The rearrangement uses TRBV5-1 and TRBJ1-1; D perhaps matches TRBD1 (6 bases). CDR1 is SGHRS and CDR2 is YFSETQ in the germline V gene. This CDR3 comprises 12 residues. The germline V and J ends were trimmed by 2 bases and 7 bases, with 9 bases remaining between them. This CDR3 is CASSLGGDEAFF. In DNA, the CDR3 is TGCGCCAGCAGCTTAGGGGGAGATGAAGCTTTCTTT.